This T cell receptor beta chain was obtained from a study of cytomegalovirus exposure and HLA in healthy donors. Concerning this clone: Its cognate antigen is unknown.

Study findings and constraints: Sequencing likely produced, as an artifact, a cluster of highly shared sequence variants. Previously analyzed data showed that most TCR beta V segments were productive at a frequency of about 90% or about 30%.

Trimming cost V 4 bases and J 0 bases; bases outside gene matches: 11. The CDR3 totals 17 residues. Germline CDR1 MGHRA, CDR2 YSYEKL. Donors consisted of healthy bone marrow donors. PCR used 60 Vbeta primers and 13 Jbeta primers. Per the original methods: It was a later analysis that counted around 85 million unique TCR beta chains, of which around 11 million were shared. Here immunoSEQ multiplex PCR was the method, and the copy in TCRdb shows in-frame clones only, minus some. From that table come the V and J calls and clone size; the DNA was used to work out D and trimming. The sample yields about 250,000 clones, 75% to 90% seen once.

The sample was PBMCs. The clonotype comes from a girl aged 2 to 9 in good health and CMV-seronegative. J is TRBJ2-5 and V is TRBV4-1, with 7 nucleotides matching TRBD2. CDR3 bases: TGCGCCAGCAGCCGAGCAAGCGGGGACCCGTACCAAGAGACCCAGTACTTC. Amino acid sequence: CASSRASGDPYQETQYF.